This T cell receptor (beta chain) is from a study of T-cell reconstitution after alpha-beta-depleted transplantation in children. The V and J ends lost 2 bases and 7 bases respectively, with 15 bases between them. CDR3 size: 15 residues. Germline V CDR1 and CDR2: MNHEY, SVGAGI. Construction of the TCRbeta library involved unique molecular identifiers. TCRdb itself ran the PCR reads through MiXCR, one entry per CDR3 protein. The sample holds 440,000 or so distinct CDR3 sequences, approximately 42% seen once. This receptor was taken from a girl aged 2 to 9 with aplastic anemia, due to receive a stem cell transplant. The chain recombines TRBV6-5 with TRBJ2-1; the D is unclear. The sample in question was PBMCs, obtained before TCRalphabeta/CD19-depleted stem cell transplant. The CDR3 nucleotides read TGTGCCAGCAGTTACGATGGGTTTGGTGGGAATGAGCAGTTCTTC. It codes for CASSYDGFGGNEQFF.